Below are 10 T cell receptor beta chains sequenced from a single sample in a study of cytomegalovirus exposure and HLA in healthy donors. A multiplex PCR was run with 60 Vbeta primers and 13 Jbeta primers. Clones were sequenced by immunoSEQ multiplex PCR, and TCRdb holds only the in-frame ones, with some missing. This sample carries about 180,000 clones, about 79% of them seen once, and the ten largest clones take around 1.2%. Source material: PBMCs. These receptors were taken from a girl aged 2 to 9 in good health and CMV-seropositive.

The chain is built from TRBV7-9 and TRBJ1-2, with D possibly matching TRBD1 (5 bases). The germline V gene has CDR1 SEHNR and CDR2 FQNEAQ (reference sequence). The CDR3 loop spans 16 amino acids. V gave up 2 bases and J gave up 2 bases, with 15 bases separating them. The CDR3 bases are TGTGCCAGCAGCTTAACAGGTGTATCCTCCAACTATGGCTACACCTTC. Protein sequence: CASSLTGVSSNYGYTF.

The CDR3 here is CASSYGVRAPNTEAFF. The CDR3, as DNA: TGTGCCAGCAGTTACGGCGTCAGGGCACCGAACACTGAAGCTTTCTTT. The chain employs TRBV6-5 and TRBJ1-1; possibly TRBD1 for D (5 bases). Germline CDR1 reads MNHEY; CDR2 reads SVGAGI. V lost 2 bases and J 1 base, leaving 14 bases between the germline ends. The CDR3 length is 16 residues.

This chain links TRBV6-5 with TRBJ1-6; D may be TRBD1 (5 bases). In germline, CDR1 is MNHEY, CDR2 SVGAGI. V was pared by 7 bases and J by 7 bases, with 17 bases between. The CDR3 loop spans 15 amino acids. The CDR3 region is CASTPAGQVNSPLHF. The CDR3 nucleotides read TGTGCCAGCACGCCCGCGGGGCAGGTGAATTCACCCCTCCACTTT.

Only a few counts were recorded for this clone. The chain has TRBV4-1 and TRBJ1-4; D ambiguous. The CDR3 has 15 residues. The V end was cut by 2 bases, the J end by 5 bases, with 12 bases between. CDR1 is MGHRA and CDR2 is YSYEKL in the germline V gene. CDR3 coding DNA: TGCGCCAGCAGCCAACCTAACACTAGAAATGAAAAACTGTTTTTT. The encoded protein is CASSQPNTRNEKLFF.

V usage is TRBV23-1 and J usage is TRBJ2-5; TRBD1 matches 9 bases. TRBV23-1 is an open reading frame, and its role is uncertain. This CDR3 spans 15 amino acids. Unmatched junction bases numbered 5, after V lost 6 bases and J lost 0 bases. Here the CDR3 reads CASRTGGWYQETQYF. CDR3 DNA: TGCGCCAGCAGAACAGGGGGCTGGTACCAAGAGACCCAGTACTTC.

The rearrangement joins TRBV5-6 to TRBJ2-5; D gene unclear. V shed 3 bases and J shed 3 bases, with 12 bases lying between them. This CDR3 has 14 amino acids. Germline CDR1 is SGHDT and CDR2 is YYEEEE. CDR3 residues: CASSSLAVEETQYF. In DNA form, the CDR3 reads TGTGCCAGCAGCTCCTTAGCAGTGGAAGAGACCCAGTACTTC.

The chain carries TRBV28 and TRBJ1-2, with 8 bases identical to TRBD1. The CDR3 extends over 15 amino acids. CDR1 is MDHEN and CDR2 is SYDVKM in the germline V gene. Trimming at V came to 5 bases and at J to 0 bases, leaving 5 bases not matched to a gene. CDR3 bases: TGTGCCAGCAGTCTGACAGGGGCTTCTAACTATGGCTACACCTTC. This translates into CASSLTGASNYGYTF.

V is TRBV7-6 and J is TRBJ2-3; no firm D call. Germline V lookup: CDR1 SGHVS, CDR2 FNYEAQ. The CDR3 consists of 15 residues. Trimming removed 5 bases from V and 2 bases from J, with 14 bases in between. The CDR3 spells CASSLFPSPTDTQYF. CDR3 nucleotides: TGTGCCAGCAGCCTATTCCCATCACCCACAGATACGCAGTATTTT.

This rearrangement joins TRBV20-1 to TRBJ1-3; no definite D call. Trimming took off 7 bases at V and 11 bases at J, with 9 bases between the two ends. The germline CDR1 and CDR2 sequences are DFQATT and SNEGSKA (reference sequence). This CDR3 has 9 residues. CDR3: CSGNFSIYF. The CDR3 DNA sequence: TGCAGTGGTAATTTCTCCATATATTTT.

This clone was counted between two and nine times. The chain couples TRBV9 to TRBJ1-1; D is unclear. The CDR3 consists of 13 residues. CDR1 is SGDLS and CDR2 is YYNGEE in the germline V gene. V lost 0 bases and J 4 bases, leaving 7 bases between the germline ends. CDR3 nucleotide sequence: TGTGCCAGCAGCGTAGCGGGGTTCACTGAAGCTTTCTTT. Residues: CASSVAGFTEAFF.